Listed below are T cell receptor beta chains from one sample, sequenced in a study of T cell responses to AZD1222 COVID-19 vaccine. Using immunoSEQ multiplex PCR, the repertoire was profiled, and TCRdb retains in-frame clones only, with some absent. The data show nearly 90,000 clones, roughly 87% seen once. This specimen was peripheral blood, taken on day 0 of AZD1222 vaccination. The receptors stem from an adult in good health. CDR3s include the opening cysteine and the closing phenylalanine or tryptophan. A D gene is named only where the DNA matches it firmly. Where a row states a size, it is once, few, many or the class of an expanded clone; other rows omit it.

j_gene | d_gene | abundance | v_gene | CDR3aa | CDR3nt
TRBJ2-3 | . | . | TRBV14 | CASRPSAAKGTQYF | TGTGCCAGCAGACCTTCCGCAGCGAAGGGTACGCAGTATTTT
TRBJ2-1 | TRBD1 | . | TRBV27 | CASSLPGGNEQFF | TGTGCCAGCAGTTTACCAGGGGGCAATGAGCAGTTCTTC
TRBJ1-1 | . | . | TRBV6-5 | CASSLGAANTEAFF | TGTGCCAGCAGTCTCGGGGCGGCCAACACTGAAGCTTTCTTT
TRBJ2-7 | TRBD1 | . | TRBV3-1/TRBV3-2 | CASSPPPGQGAPEQYF | TGTGCCAGCAGCCCCCCACCGGGACAGGGGGCTCCCGAGCAGTACTTC
TRBJ2-5 | TRBD2 | . | TRBV10-3 | CAISESGLAGDETQYF | TGTGCCATCAGTGAGTCTGGGCTAGCGGGAGACGAGACCCAGTACTTC
TRBJ1-5 | . | . | TRBV28 | CASSLTQGRRSQPQHF | TGTGCCAGCAGTTTAACCCAGGGGCGTAGGAGCCAGCCCCAGCATTTT
TRBJ1-1 | . | . | TRBV2 | CASSGQLNTEAFF | TGTGCCAGCAGTGGGCAGCTGAACACTGAAGCTTTCTTT
TRBJ1-1 | TRBD1 | . | TRBV9 | CASSPVGTVNTEAFF | TGTGCCAGCAGCCCTGTGGGGACAGTGAACACTGAAGCTTTCTTT
TRBJ2-2 | . | . | TRBV7-9 | CASSSVRLTGELFF | TGTGCCAGCAGTAGCGTCAGACTCACCGGGGAGCTGTTTTTT
TRBJ1-5 | . | . | TRBV13 | CASSSIDQPQHF | TGTGCCAGCAGCTCTATAGATCAGCCCCAGCATTTT
TRBJ2-7 | TRBD2 | . | TRBV6-2/TRBV6-3 | CASSYGGVGEQYF | TGTGCCAGCAGTTACGGGGGGGTGGGCGAGCAGTACTTC
TRBJ1-1 | . | . | TRBV5-1 | CASSLDRNTEAFF | TGCGCCAGCAGCTTGGACCGGAACACTGAAGCTTTCTTT
TRBJ1-2 | . | once | TRBV6-5 | CASTEGRAGVYGYTF | TGTGCCAGCACCGAAGGCCGGGCTGGGGTCTATGGCTACACCTTC
TRBJ2-2 | . | . | TRBV28 | CASSLGGGTGELFF | TGTGCCAGCAGTTTAGGGGGCGGGACCGGGGAGCTGTTTTTT
TRBJ2-4 | . | once | TRBV28 | CASSLLRTALGKANIQYF | TGTGCCAGCAGTTTATTGAGGACAGCCTTAGGGAAGGCGAACATTCAGTACTTC
TRBJ2-1 | . | . | TRBV5-1 | CASSLEPGSSYNEQFF | TGCGCCAGCAGCTTGGAGCCGGGCAGCTCCTACAATGAGCAGTTCTTC
TRBJ1-2 | TRBD1 | few | TRBV12-3/TRBV12-4 | CASVEGAKPGYTF | TGTGCCAGCGTCGAGGGGGCGAAGCCAGGCTACACCTTC
TRBJ2-3 | TRBD2 | . | TRBV14 | CASSPAGVVDTQYF | TGTGCCAGCAGCCCAGCGGGAGTGGTAGATACGCAGTATTTT